The rows below give T cell receptor beta chains drawn from one sample of a study of OX40 agonist ivuxolimab in advanced cancers. The table came from immunoSEQ multiplex PCR; TCRdb's copy has only in-frame clones and leaves some out. The sample records some 43,000 clones, around 89% being singletons. The sequenced sample was CD4+ or CD8+ T cells sorted from blood, obtained in a trial of the OX40 agonist ivuxolimab. The origin of the receptors is an adult with an advanced solid tumor such as melanoma, head and neck, liver or kidney cancer. The CDR3 runs from the conserved cysteine through the conserved F or W. The order of the fields is V gene, D gene, clone size, J gene, CDR3 protein, CDR3 DNA. D genes are given only for firm matches. Not every row has a clone size; where given, it reads once, few, many or a size class.

v_gene: TRBV7-2
d_gene: .
abundance: .
j_gene: TRBJ2-5
CDR3aa: CASSSHIGSAETQYF
CDR3nt: TGTGCCAGCAGCTCGCACATCGGGTCGGCGGAGACCCAGTACTTC

v_gene: TRBV5-5
d_gene: TRBD1
abundance: .
j_gene: TRBJ1-2
CDR3aa: CASSQWDRALTNYGYTF
CDR3nt: TGTGCCAGCAGCCAGTGGGACAGGGCTTTAACTAACTATGGCTACACCTTC

v_gene: TRBV29-1
d_gene: .
abundance: .
j_gene: TRBJ2-7
CDR3aa: CSVEKGSGAYEQYF
CDR3nt: TGCAGCGTAGAGAAGGGCTCGGGCGCCTACGAGCAGTACTTC

v_gene: TRBV19
d_gene: .
abundance: once
j_gene: TRBJ2-3
CDR3aa: CASSISRSPAIHSTDTQYF
CDR3nt: TGTGCCAGTAGTATCAGCAGGTCCCCTGCCATACATAGCACAGATACGCAGTATTTT

v_gene: TRBV11-3
d_gene: .
abundance: .
j_gene: TRBJ2-2
CDR3aa: CASSLGGQPYTGELFF
CDR3nt: TGTGCCAGCAGCTTAGGGGGACAACCGTACACCGGGGAGCTGTTTTTT

v_gene: TRBV27
d_gene: TRBD1
abundance: .
j_gene: TRBJ2-7
CDR3aa: CASRDRGRSYEQYF
CDR3nt: TGTGCCAGCCGGGACAGGGGGCGTTCCTACGAGCAGTACTTC

v_gene: TRBV18
d_gene: .
abundance: .
j_gene: TRBJ2-7
CDR3aa: CAPPGLGYEQYF
CDR3nt: TGTGCCCCCCCCGGTTTAGGGTACGAGCAGTACTTC

v_gene: TRBV5-1
d_gene: .
abundance: .
j_gene: TRBJ2-1
CDR3aa: CASSFDRNEQFF
CDR3nt: TGCGCCAGCAGCTTTGACCGCAATGAGCAGTTCTTC

v_gene: TRBV7-9
d_gene: .
abundance: .
j_gene: TRBJ1-4
CDR3aa: CASSFGQDNEKLFF
CDR3nt: TGTGCCAGCAGCTTCGGGCAGGATAATGAAAAACTGTTTTTT

v_gene: TRBV10-3
d_gene: .
abundance: .
j_gene: TRBJ2-3
CDR3aa: CAISESFGGASTDTQYF
CDR3nt: TGTGCCATCAGTGAGTCTTTCGGGGGCGCGAGCACAGATACGCAGTATTTT

v_gene: TRBV5-8
d_gene: .
abundance: .
j_gene: TRBJ1-4
CDR3aa: CASGGGDRAHEKLFF
CDR3nt: TGTGCCAGCGGCGGCGGGGATCGAGCTCATGAAAAACTGTTTTTT

v_gene: TRBV6-5
d_gene: TRBD2
abundance: .
j_gene: TRBJ2-5
CDR3aa: CASSSLGGGAVETQYF
CDR3nt: TGTGCCAGCAGTTCCCTAGGCGGGGGGGCCGTCGAGACCCAGTACTTC

v_gene: TRBV7-2
d_gene: TRBD2
abundance: .
j_gene: TRBJ2-7
CDR3aa: CASSRLAGGQSSYEQYF
CDR3nt: TGTGCCAGCAGCCGTCTAGCGGGGGGCCAGAGCTCCTACGAGCAGTACTTC

v_gene: TRBV7-6
d_gene: .
abundance: .
j_gene: TRBJ2-3
CDR3aa: CASSLALTDTQYF
CDR3nt: TGTGCCAGCAGCCTCGCCCTCACAGATACGCAGTATTTT

v_gene: TRBV7-9
d_gene: TRBD2
abundance: .
j_gene: TRBJ2-3
CDR3aa: CASSPLLGGGWDTQYF
CDR3nt: TGTGCCAGCAGCCCCCTACTAGGCGGGGGGTGGGATACGCAGTATTTT

v_gene: TRBV6-1
d_gene: .
abundance: .
j_gene: TRBJ2-1
CDR3aa: CASITQRFREQFF
CDR3nt: TGTGCCAGCATTACACAGCGTTTTCGTGAGCAGTTCTTC

v_gene: TRBV7-9
d_gene: .
abundance: .
j_gene: TRBJ2-1
CDR3aa: CASSWTANEQFF
CDR3nt: TGTGCCAGCAGCTGGACAGCCAATGAGCAGTTCTTC

v_gene: TRBV5-1
d_gene: .
abundance: .
j_gene: TRBJ1-2
CDR3aa: CASSQGPNYSYTF
CDR3nt: TGCGCCAGCAGCCAGGGACCAAACTATAGCTACACCTTC

v_gene: TRBV2
d_gene: .
abundance: .
j_gene: TRBJ1-5
CDR3aa: CASRPGLSNQPQHF
CDR3nt: TGTGCCAGCAGGCCGGGACTGAGCAATCAGCCCCAGCATTTT

v_gene: TRBV11-3
d_gene: .
abundance: .
j_gene: TRBJ2-3
CDR3aa: CASSFLRGATDTQYF
CDR3nt: TGTGCCAGCAGCTTCCTGAGGGGTGCCACAGATACGCAGTATTTT

v_gene: TRBV5-1
d_gene: .
abundance: few
j_gene: TRBJ1-3
CDR3aa: CASSAIGVTSGNTIYF
CDR3nt: TGCGCCAGCAGCGCGATCGGCGTAACCTCTGGAAACACCATATATTTT

v_gene: TRBV4-2
d_gene: .
abundance: .
j_gene: TRBJ2-1
CDR3aa: CASSQGQPGDEQFF
CDR3nt: TGTGCCAGCAGCCAAGGCCAACCCGGGGATGAGCAGTTCTTC

v_gene: TRBV30
d_gene: TRBD1
abundance: once
j_gene: TRBJ1-5
CDR3aa: CAWRFPGQGYQPQHF
CDR3nt: TGTGCCTGGAGGTTCCCGGGACAGGGTTATCAGCCCCAGCATTTT

v_gene: TRBV10-3
d_gene: TRBD2
abundance: .
j_gene: TRBJ2-3
CDR3aa: CAISESKLAGTLRDTQYF
CDR3nt: TGTGCCATCAGTGAGTCGAAATTAGCGGGGACCCTTCGGGATACGCAGTATTTT

v_gene: TRBV4-2
d_gene: .
abundance: .
j_gene: TRBJ2-4
CDR3aa: CASSQQGAKNIQYF
CDR3nt: TGTGCCAGCAGCCAACAGGGGGCCAAAAACATTCAGTACTTC

v_gene: TRBV5-1
d_gene: .
abundance: .
j_gene: TRBJ1-1
CDR3aa: CASSRGTPEAFF
CDR3nt: TGCGCCAGCAGCCGAGGGACACCTGAAGCTTTCTTT

v_gene: TRBV7-3
d_gene: .
abundance: few
j_gene: TRBJ2-3
CDR3aa: CASSIGQTTDTQYF
CDR3nt: TGTGCCAGCAGCATAGGACAGACCACAGATACGCAGTATTTT

v_gene: TRBV9
d_gene: .
abundance: .
j_gene: TRBJ1-2
CDR3aa: CASSTSTYGYTF
CDR3nt: TGTGCCAGCAGCACTAGTACCTATGGCTACACCTTC

v_gene: TRBV5-1
d_gene: .
abundance: .
j_gene: TRBJ2-3
CDR3aa: CASSQINSTDTQYF
CDR3nt: TGCGCCAGCAGCCAAATCAACAGCACAGATACGCAGTATTTT

v_gene: TRBV7-9
d_gene: .
abundance: .
j_gene: TRBJ2-5
CDR3aa: CAIQSEYQETQYF
CDR3nt: TGTGCCATCCAGTCCGAGTACCAAGAGACCCAGTACTTC

v_gene: TRBV5-5
d_gene: TRBD2
abundance: .
j_gene: TRBJ2-1
CDR3aa: CASSAGTSGRSSSYNEQFF
CDR3nt: TGTGCCAGCAGCGCCGGGACTAGCGGGAGATCCAGCTCCTACAATGAGCAGTTCTTC

v_gene: TRBV29-1
d_gene: TRBD1
abundance: .
j_gene: TRBJ2-5
CDR3aa: CSAGQGTETQYF
CDR3nt: TGCAGCGCCGGACAGGGGACGGAGACCCAGTACTTC

v_gene: TRBV29-1
d_gene: TRBD1
abundance: .
j_gene: TRBJ1-1
CDR3aa: CSANRDRNTEAFF
CDR3nt: TGCAGCGCGAACCGGGACAGGAACACTGAAGCTTTCTTT

v_gene: TRBV30
d_gene: TRBD1
abundance: .
j_gene: TRBJ1-2
CDR3aa: CAGWTGLYGYTF
CDR3nt: TGTGCCGGATGGACAGGACTCTATGGCTACACCTTC

v_gene: TRBV6-6
d_gene: .
abundance: once
j_gene: TRBJ1-3
CDR3aa: CASSYGSAGNTIYF
CDR3nt: TGTGCCAGCAGTTACGGTAGTGCTGGAAACACCATATATTTT

v_gene: TRBV9
d_gene: .
abundance: .
j_gene: TRBJ1-5
CDR3aa: CASSVDGNQPQHF
CDR3nt: TGTGCCAGCAGCGTCGACGGCAATCAGCCCCAGCATTTT

v_gene: TRBV5-4
d_gene: TRBD1
abundance: once
j_gene: TRBJ2-2
CDR3aa: CASSPGTGVTGELFF
CDR3nt: TGTGCCAGCAGCCCCGGGACAGGGGTCACCGGGGAGCTGTTTTTT

v_gene: TRBV10-3
d_gene: .
abundance: .
j_gene: TRBJ1-1
CDR3aa: CAISNLTRNTEAFF
CDR3nt: TGTGCCATCAGTAATTTGACAAGGAACACTGAAGCTTTCTTT

v_gene: TRBV19
d_gene: .
abundance: .
j_gene: TRBJ1-1
CDR3aa: CASSITPPGQTEAFF
CDR3nt: TGTGCCAGTAGTATTACACCCCCAGGGCAAACTGAAGCTTTCTTT

v_gene: TRBV19
d_gene: .
abundance: .
j_gene: TRBJ1-2
CDR3aa: CASKVKAAGFGYTF
CDR3nt: TGTGCCAGTAAGGTAAAGGCGGCTGGGTTCGGCTACACCTTC

v_gene: TRBV7-3
d_gene: .
abundance: once
j_gene: TRBJ2-2
CDR3aa: CASGAGDTGELFF
CDR3nt: TGTGCCAGCGGGGCAGGGGACACCGGGGAGCTGTTTTTT

v_gene: TRBV30
d_gene: TRBD2
abundance: .
j_gene: TRBJ2-1
CDR3aa: CAWRGGYYNEQFF
CDR3nt: TGTGCCTGGCGGGGGGGCTACTACAATGAGCAGTTCTTC

v_gene: TRBV7-9
d_gene: TRBD1
abundance: .
j_gene: TRBJ2-3
CDR3aa: CASSSGGQGFSNTQYF
CDR3nt: TGTGCCAGCAGCTCGGGGGGACAGGGGTTCTCGAATACGCAGTATTTT

v_gene: TRBV5-1
d_gene: .
abundance: .
j_gene: TRBJ2-1
CDR3aa: CASSLGSGDEQFF
CDR3nt: TGCGCCAGCAGCTTGGGTTCTGGGGATGAGCAGTTCTTC

v_gene: TRBV11-2
d_gene: .
abundance: .
j_gene: TRBJ2-5
CDR3aa: CASSLSEGIQYF
CDR3nt: TGTGCCAGCAGCCTCAGTGAGGGGATCCAGTACTTC

v_gene: TRBV29-1
d_gene: TRBD1
abundance: .
j_gene: TRBJ2-7
CDR3aa: CSVEGIGTGHSYEQYF
CDR3nt: TGCAGCGTTGAAGGCATAGGGACAGGGCACTCCTACGAGCAGTACTTC

v_gene: TRBV5-8
d_gene: TRBD1
abundance: .
j_gene: TRBJ1-3
CDR3aa: CASSLELGTAFSGNTIYF
CDR3nt: TGTGCCAGCAGCTTGGAGTTAGGGACAGCCTTCTCTGGAAACACCATATATTTT

v_gene: TRBV11-3
d_gene: .
abundance: .
j_gene: TRBJ1-6
CDR3aa: CASSPSPGHQSSYNSPLHF
CDR3nt: TGTGCCAGCAGCCCATCTCCGGGACACCAGAGCTCCTATAATTCACCCCTCCACTTT

v_gene: TRBV9
d_gene: TRBD1
abundance: .
j_gene: TRBJ2-2
CDR3aa: CASSARDRQNTGELFF
CDR3nt: TGTGCCAGCAGCGCCCGGGACAGACAAAACACCGGGGAGCTGTTTTTT

v_gene: TRBV6-5
d_gene: TRBD1
abundance: .
j_gene: TRBJ1-2
CDR3aa: CASTLSGTEGGGYTF
CDR3nt: TGTGCCAGCACCTTGAGTGGGACAGAGGGGGGTGGCTACACCTTC

v_gene: TRBV10-3
d_gene: TRBD2
abundance: .
j_gene: TRBJ2-5
CDR3aa: CAISRLARETQYF
CDR3nt: TGTGCCATCAGTAGACTAGCTCGAGAGACCCAGTACTTC

v_gene: TRBV7-3
d_gene: TRBD2
abundance: few
j_gene: TRBJ2-7
CDR3aa: CASSVRTSSYEQYF
CDR3nt: TGTGCCAGCAGTGTTCGGACTAGCTCCTACGAGCAGTACTTC

v_gene: TRBV19
d_gene: TRBD1
abundance: once
j_gene: TRBJ2-1
CDR3aa: CASTLDRDSYNEQFF
CDR3nt: TGTGCCAGTACCCTCGACAGGGATTCCTACAATGAGCAGTTCTTC

v_gene: TRBV7-3
d_gene: .
abundance: .
j_gene: TRBJ2-5
CDR3aa: CASSRDNQETQYF
CDR3nt: TGTGCCAGCAGCAGGGACAACCAAGAGACCCAGTACTTC

v_gene: TRBV7-2
d_gene: .
abundance: once
j_gene: TRBJ1-2
CDR3aa: CASSLARRDFYGYTF
CDR3nt: TGTGCCAGCAGCTTAGCGCGCAGGGACTTCTATGGCTACACCTTC